One sample yielded the 8 T cell receptor beta chains listed below, sequenced in a study of blood T cells in healthy people across ages. The second PCR ran roughly 7 to 12 cycles with a sample-barcoded 5' primer and J-beta primers. Each CDR3 protein is one row after TCRdb ran MiXCR on the 5' RACE reads. The repertoire holds 650,000 to 800,000 distinct CDR3 sequences, with roughly half as singletons. The sample comprised blood. The receptors stem from a woman of 80 years or more in good health.

This sequence joins TRBV6-5 and TRBJ2-1, with a weak D call TRBD2 (5 bases). Trimming took off 6 bases at V and 0 bases at J, with 9 bases between the two ends. The CDR3 consists of 14 residues. Looked up from germline, CDR1 is MNHEY and CDR2 is SVGAGI. The CDR3 protein is CASRDLTSYNEQFF. CDR3 in DNA: TGTGCCAGCAGGGACTTAACCTCCTACAATGAGCAGTTCTTC.

This clonotype was picked up many times. The chain links TRBV7-9 to TRBJ2-7, with D tentatively TRBD1 or TRBD2 (6 bases each). The CDR3 sequence is 14 residues long. V lost 2 bases and J 3 bases, leaving 11 bases between the germline ends. CDR1 and CDR2 (germline): SEHNR, FQNEAQ (reference sequence). The chain's CDR3 is CASSLSGGHYEQYF. CDR3 nucleotides: TGTGCCAGCAGCTTATCCGGGGGCCACTACGAGCAGTACTTC.

CDR3 in DNA: TGTGCCAGCAGTTTAGAGGGATCGACCTACGAGCAGTACTTC. This encodes CASSLEGSTYEQYF. The J gene is TRBJ2-7, the V gene TRBV27, with a possible D match to TRBD2 (5 bases). Trimming shortened V by 2 bases and J by 2 bases, and 10 bases separated the two germline ends. CDR1 MNHEY and CDR2 SMNVEV come from the germline V gene (reference sequence). This CDR3 has 14 amino acids.

This chain uses TRBV12-3 or TRBV12-4 with TRBJ2-7; D not resolved. This CDR3 is 14 amino acids long. Trimming removed 6 bases from V and 3 bases from J, with 15 bases in between. CDR3: CASSRTSLDYEQYF. CDR3 nucleotides: TGTGCCAGCAGCCGGACCTCTCTAGACTACGAGCAGTACTTC.

V usage is TRBV3-1 and J usage is TRBJ2-7; D is possibly TRBD1 (6 bases). This CDR3 has 16 residues. Germline loops: CDR1 LGHDT, CDR2 YNNKEL (reference sequence). Trimming cost V 0 bases and J 2 bases, with 14 bases left between them. The CDR3 protein is CASSQEGWGPAYEQYF. The DNA of the CDR3 is TGTGCCAGCAGCCAAGAAGGCTGGGGGCCTGCCTACGAGCAGTACTTC.

This clonotype was counted at least ten times. The rearrangement uses TRBV9 and TRBJ1-2; D is undetermined. There are 11 residues in the CDR3. V lost 3 bases and J 7 bases, leaving 7 bases between the germline ends. Per germline, CDR1 SGDLS and CDR2 YYNGEE. CDR3 nucleotide sequence: TGTGCCAGCAGCGGTATAGGTGGCTACACCTTC. Translated: CASSGIGGYTF.

On this clonotype itself: A clone one base away is much larger, so this may be a read error. J is TRBJ2-5 and V is TRBV12-3 or TRBV12-4; D perhaps matches TRBD2 (6 bases). The tail of the sequence fits TRBJ2-1 better, so the J call may be wrong. The CDR3 spans 12 residues. CDR3 sequence reads: CASGLTEETQFF. Here the CDR3 DNA reads TGTGCCAGCGGACTAACCGAAGAGACCCAGTTCTTC.

The CDR3 sequence is CSARDRGGPHQPQHF. DNA of the CDR3: TGCAGTGCTAGAGACCGCGGGGGGCCCCACCAGCCCCAGCATTTT. The V and J genes are TRBV20-1 and TRBJ1-5; D perhaps matches TRBD1 (6 bases). V gave up 0 bases and J gave up 7 bases, with 16 bases separating them. Germline V lookup: CDR1 DFQATT, CDR2 SNEGSKA (reference sequence). The CDR3 totals 15 residues.